The T cell receptor delta chain under discussion was sequenced for a study of delta chains in infants with herpesvirus infections. Overall study context: Infants in Uganda were tracked from birth through primary CMV infection.

Germline V gives CDR1 TSWWSYY, CDR2 QGS. V dropped 5 bases and J dropped 11; count of bases not matched to a gene: 7. The CDR3 contains 12 residues. PBMC RNA was reverse transcribed using gamma-chain- and delta-chain-specific primers. TCRdb re-called the RT-PCR reads through CATT. The sample has about 960 delta-chain clones, approximately 8.6% seen once; the top ten hold 4.5% to 7%. This clonotype was sampled from a human donor who was a Ugandan infant, either HIV-exposed or HIV-unexposed (not recorded which). Specimen: peripheral blood, collected at time point 2 of longitudinal follow-up. The chain is built from TRDV1 and TRDJ1; TRDD3 agrees at 8 bases. The CDR3, as DNA: TGTGCTCTTGGGAAGGGGGGGGATAGTCTCATCTTT. Encoded protein: CALGKGGDSLIF.